The T cell receptor (beta chain) described here comes from a study of blood T cell repertoires in COVID-19. The data were produced by immunoSEQ multiplex PCR, yet TCRdb's version contains in-frame clones alone and is incomplete. This sample has approximately 330,000 clones; roughly 90% occur once, and the top ten carry around 0.96%. The TCR was taken from a woman aged 40 to 50 with COVID-19, enrolled during active disease. The specimen was peripheral blood.

The CDR3 sequence is CASSQERGSGELFF. Written as DNA, the CDR3 is TGCGCCAGCAGCCAAGAGCGGGGGTCCGGGGAGCTGTTTTTT. The chain has TRBV4-1 and TRBJ2-2; 7 nucleotides match TRBD2. Losses at the gene ends were 0 bases for V and 6 bases for J; bases not matched to a gene: 1. The CDR3 totals 14 residues. CDR1 is MGHRA and CDR2 is YSYEKL in the germline V gene.